This TCR beta chain comes out of a study of T cells after yellow fever vaccination. This clonotype was observed at least ten times. TCRdb reprocessed the 5' RACE reads via MiXCR and lists one record per CDR3 protein. The sample yields approximately 550,000 distinct CDR3 sequences, about 19% seen once. Material: PBMCs, obtained 15 days after the yellow fever booster vaccination. This clonotype originated in a man aged 25-45 years who received the YFV17D yellow fever vaccine.

The CDR3 here is CASSDSSGLRTGALFF. As DNA, the CDR3 is TGCGCCAGCAGTGATTCGAGCGGCCTTAGAACGGGGGCTCTGTTTTTT. The V gene is TRBV10-1, the J gene TRBJ2-2; D may be TRBD1 or TRBD2 (6 bases each). Per the germline V gene, CDR1 is WNHNN and CDR2 is SYGVQD (reference sequence). CDR3 size: 16 residues. Trimming stripped 3 bases from V and 14 bases from J, with 25 bases between.